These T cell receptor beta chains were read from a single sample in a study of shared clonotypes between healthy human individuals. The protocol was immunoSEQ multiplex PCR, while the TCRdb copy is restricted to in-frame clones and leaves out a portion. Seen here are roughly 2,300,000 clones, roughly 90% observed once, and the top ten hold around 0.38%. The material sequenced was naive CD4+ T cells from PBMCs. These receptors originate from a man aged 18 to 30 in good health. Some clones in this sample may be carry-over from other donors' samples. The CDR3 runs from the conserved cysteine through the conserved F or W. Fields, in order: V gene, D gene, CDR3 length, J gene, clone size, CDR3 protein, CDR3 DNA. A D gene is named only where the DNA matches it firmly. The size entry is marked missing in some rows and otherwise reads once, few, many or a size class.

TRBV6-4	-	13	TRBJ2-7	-	CASSSGPSYEQYF	TGTGCCAGCAGCTCGGGACCGAGCTACGAGCAGTACTTC
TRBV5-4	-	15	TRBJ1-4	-	CASSGGVTANEKLFF	TGTGCCAGCAGCGGCGGGGTTACAGCTAATGAAAAACTGTTTTTT
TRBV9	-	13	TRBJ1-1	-	CASSLDRYTEAFF	TGTGCCAGCAGCTTAGACAGGTATACTGAAGCTTTCTTT
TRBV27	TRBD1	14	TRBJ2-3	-	CASSLGTGADTQYF	TGTGCCAGCAGTTTAGGGACAGGGGCAGATACGCAGTATTTT
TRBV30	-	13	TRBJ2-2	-	CACSATGPGELFF	TGTGCCTGTTCCGCCACGGGTCCCGGGGAGCTGTTTTTT
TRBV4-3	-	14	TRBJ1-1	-	CASSQDMPPAEAFF	TGCGCCAGCAGCCAAGACATGCCTCCCGCTGAAGCTTTCTTT
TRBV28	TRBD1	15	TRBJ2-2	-	CASSQNRGQAGELFF	TGTGCCAGCAGTCAAAACAGGGGGCAAGCCGGGGAGCTGTTTTTT
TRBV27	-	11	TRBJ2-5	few	CASSLRETQYF	TGTGCCAGCAGTTTACGGGAGACCCAGTACTTC
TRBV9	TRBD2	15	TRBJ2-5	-	CASSVEGGRGETQYF	TGTGCCAGCAGCGTAGAAGGCGGGAGGGGGGAGACCCAGTACTTC
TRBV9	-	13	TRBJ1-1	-	CASSVDADTEAFF	TGTGCCAGCAGCGTAGACGCCGACACTGAAGCTTTCTTT
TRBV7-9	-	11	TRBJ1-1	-	CASSLLGPLFF	TGTGCCAGCAGCTTATTGGGGCCGCTTTTCTTT
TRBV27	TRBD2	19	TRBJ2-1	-	CASSLVGLAGVASYNEQFF	TGTGCCAGCAGTTTAGTCGGACTAGCGGGAGTCGCTTCCTACAATGAGCAGTTCTTC
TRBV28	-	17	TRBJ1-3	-	CASSLRRTAFSGNTIYF	TGTGCCAGCAGTTTACGAAGGACAGCCTTCTCTGGAAACACCATATATTTT
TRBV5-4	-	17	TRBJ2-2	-	CASSSKGYGTYTGELFF	TGTGCCAGCAGCTCGAAGGGTTACGGGACCTACACCGGGGAGCTGTTTTTT
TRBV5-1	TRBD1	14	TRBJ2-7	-	CASSRGQGGHEQYF	TGCGCCAGCAGCCGAGGACAGGGTGGCCACGAGCAGTACTTC
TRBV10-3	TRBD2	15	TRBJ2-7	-	CAISAAGLDSYEQYF	TGTGCCATCAGTGCGGCGGGACTAGATTCCTACGAGCAGTACTTC
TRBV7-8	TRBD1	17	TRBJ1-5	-	CASSSGQGSGGNQPQHF	TGTGCCAGCAGCTCGGGACAGGGAAGTGGAGGCAATCAGCCCCAGCATTTT
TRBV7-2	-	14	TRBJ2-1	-	CASSPEGVRNEQFF	TGTGCCAGCAGCCCCGAAGGCGTTAGGAATGAGCAGTTCTTC
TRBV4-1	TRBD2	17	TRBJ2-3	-	CASSQLGLAGEGGTQYF	TGCGCCAGCAGCCAACTGGGACTAGCGGGGGAAGGGGGAACGCAGTATTTT
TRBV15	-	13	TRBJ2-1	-	CATSREGVNEQFF	TGTGCCACCAGCAGAGAAGGGGTCAATGAGCAGTTCTTC